This T cell receptor (beta chain) was obtained from a study of blood T cell repertoires in COVID-19. Study at large: Whether acute or convalescent, the COVID-19 samples came from the United States, Italy and Spain. The analysed material was cDNA or gDNA that came from T cells, B-cell-depleted T cells, or PBMCs.

This clone was detected only a few times. Germline V gives CDR1 MNHEY, CDR2 SVGAGI. V gave up 2 bases and J gave up 4 bases; unmatched junction bases: 8. The length of the CDR3 is 16 residues. Profiled with immunoSEQ multiplex PCR; TCRdb holds only in-frame clones, not every one. In the table there are around 200,000 clones, about 88% of which are singletons. The chain links TRBV6-5 to TRBJ2-7; 10 nucleotides match TRBD1. The sequence was obtained from a man in his forties with acute or convalescent COVID-19. Sequenced material: peripheral blood. The DNA for the CDR3 is TGTGCCAGCAGTTACCCCTCCGGGACAGGGGCTTACGAGCAGTACTTC. This codes for CASSYPSGTGAYEQYF.